The 2 T cell receptor beta chains below come from one sample, sequenced in a study of PD-1 blockade in classical Hodgkin lymphoma (dated by TCRdb to the early 2020s). What this sample's time point label stands for: cycle 4 day 1 (C4D1), after 6 weeks of nivolumab. Relapse after autologous stem cell transplantation had occurred in all trial patients, and cohorts A, B and C were distinguished by prior brentuximab vedotin exposure. The receptor library was made with the immunoSEQ multiplex PCR assay. Imported from immuneACCESS, the table was reduced by TCRdb to in-frame sequences with V and J called. These copies leave out some clones; in studies compared against another copy, an unresolved V gene accounts for under half, and the cause of the remainder is not known. For this sample there are around 23,000 clones; about 81% appear just once. Jointly, the top ten make up roughly 6.2% of the sample. Specimen: peripheral blood mononuclear cells (PBMCs), collected before the fourth cycle of nivolumab. All receptors come from a human donor with classical Hodgkin lymphoma.

The chain recombines TRBV7-9 with TRBJ2-4, with TRBD2 matching 9 bases. This CDR3 region has 16 residues. Unmatched junction bases numbered 4, after V lost 1 base and J lost 3 bases. Per germline, CDR1 SEHNR and CDR2 FQNEAQ (reference sequence). In nucleotides, the CDR3 is TGTGCCAGCAGCTTAGGTCCAGCGGGAGGCAAAAACATTCAGTACTTC. It yields the protein CASSLGPAGGKNIQYF.

This chain links TRBV28 with TRBJ2-2; D is possibly TRBD2 (6 bases). CDR3 length: 13 residues. Trimming cost V 5 bases and J 6 bases, with 10 bases left between them. Germline values: CDR1 MDHEN, CDR2 SYDVKM. Here the CDR3 DNA reads TGTGCCAGCAGTAGACTAGTAGCCGGGGAGCTGTTTTTT. Its protein is CASSRLVAGELFF.